Each of the 4 T cell receptor beta chains below was sequenced from the same sample in a study of OX40 agonist ivuxolimab in advanced cancers. Assay: immunoSEQ multiplex PCR; the TCRdb copy retains only in-frame clones and omits some. The sample has about 91,000 clones; roughly 89% are singletons. This specimen was CD4+ or CD8+ T cells sorted from blood, taken in a trial of the OX40 agonist ivuxolimab. The source of these receptors is an adult with an advanced solid tumor such as melanoma, head and neck, liver or kidney cancer.

The CDR3 DNA reads TGTGCCAGCAGCTTAGGGGGGACAGCCGAGCAGTACTTC. Residues: CASSLGGTAEQYF. The V call is TRBV7-6, the J call TRBJ2-7; 7 nucleotides line up with TRBD1. J lost 6 bases, V lost 1 base, and 3 bases had no gene match. Germline V gene data show CDR1 as SGHVS and CDR2 as FNYEAQ. This CDR3 region has 13 residues. Variable domain in full (rest from reference TRBV7-6 and TRBJ2-7): GAGVSQSPRYKVTKRGQDVALRCDPISGHVSLYWYRQALGQGPEFLTYFNYEAQQDKSGLPNDRFSAERPEGSISTLTIQRTEQRDSAMYRCASSLGGTAEQYFGPGTRLTVT.

V gene TRBV19 combines with J gene TRBJ1-2, with 9 bases that match TRBD1. CDR3 size: 13 residues. Trimming at V came to 5 bases and at J to 13 bases, leaving 11 bases not matched to a gene. CDR1 LNHDA and CDR2 SQIVND come from the germline V gene (reference sequence). In DNA, the CDR3 is TGTGCCAGTAGTGGGACAGGGAACAGGCCGGTCACCTTC. It translates to CASSGTGNRPVTF.

The chain links TRBV20-1 to TRBJ1-1; D is unclear. Germline values: CDR1 DFQATT, CDR2 SNEGSKA (reference sequence). This CDR3 contains 11 residues. Trimming stripped 5 bases from V and 10 bases from J, with 14 bases between. The CDR3 region has the DNA TGCAGTGCTGTAGGTAGTAAAGGAGCTTTCTTT. This gives the protein CSAVGSKGAFF.

About this clone: One end of the junction is discordant with germline, which a read error may explain. This chain connects TRBV7-7 to TRBJ2-1; no definite D call. Germline V gene data show CDR1 as SSHAT and CDR2 as FNYEAQ (reference sequence). This CDR3 comprises 15 residues. CDR3 in amino acids: CASSIGPLSYNEQFF. For the CDR3, the DNA is TGTGCTAGCAGCATAGGACCGCTCTCCTACAATGAGCAGTTCTTC.